This T cell receptor beta chain was captured in a study of blood T cell repertoires in COVID-19. Across the study: The cDNA or gDNA used as material had been derived from T cells, B-cell-depleted T cells, or PBMCs.

This table comes from immunoSEQ multiplex PCR, and its TCRdb copy is limited to in-frame clones, with some not included. Among roughly 76,000 clones listed, less than 95% were seen once. The trim removed 4 bases at V and 2 bases at J, leaving 6 bases unmatched. This CDR3 comprises 16 residues. Germline CDR1 MDHEN, CDR2 SYDVKM. This sequence joins TRBV28 and TRBJ2-1; TRBD2 matches 9 bases. The sample comprised peripheral blood. The TCR was taken from a woman aged 60 to 75 with active COVID-19. In DNA form, the CDR3 reads TGTGCCAGCAGTTCGTCCTTAGCGGGAGCCTACAATGAGCAGTTCTTC. This translates into CASSSSLAGAYNEQFF.